These T cell receptor beta chains were read from a single sample in a study of blood T cell repertoires in COVID-19. Profiling relied on immunoSEQ multiplex PCR, and the TCRdb table lists in-frame clones only, not all of them. This sample yields a few hundred thousand clones, of which 91% are seen a single time; around 2.6% belongs to the top ten. Input material: peripheral blood. The receptors here all came from a young adult with COVID-19, enrolled during active disease. Both conserved end residues are trimmed from each CDR3.

V: TRBV7-9; J: TRBJ2-7; CDR3: ASSLAGTSGSYEQY
V: TRBV18; J: TRBJ1-1; CDR3: ASSPAAEMNTEAF
V: TRBV6-1; J: TRBJ2-5; CDR3: ASSDVGVTQY
V: TRBV30; J: TRBJ2-3; CDR3: AWSVIRNSGTDTQY
V: TRBV4-2; J: TRBJ2-3; CDR3: ASSQDRVGGSTDTQY
V: TRBV6-4; J: TRBJ2-3; CDR3: ASRDGTSGADTQY
V: TRBV7-2; J: TRBJ2-7; CDR3: ASSLVRVLH
V: TRBV4-1; J: TRBJ2-3; CDR3: ASSPPGTDTQY
V: TRBV2; J: TRBJ1-5; CDR3: ASRGTGPQPQH
V: TRBV6-5; J: TRBJ1-1; CDR3: ASSHTGATEAF
V: TRBV18; J: TRBJ2-7; CDR3: ASSPKQGSYEQY
V: TRBV5-1; J: TRBJ2-2; CDR3: ASSFGGPDGELF
V: TRBV9; J: TRBJ1-3; CDR3: ASSVDYGGNTIY
V: TRBV7-3; J: TRBJ1-3; CDR3: ASSLGGSGNTIY
V: TRBV6-4; J: TRBJ2-1; CDR3: ASSEAGRPPYNEQF
V: TRBV5-1; J: TRBJ2-2; CDR3: ASSLVSLAGELF
V: TRBV28; J: TRBJ2-7; CDR3: ASRSDMGSSYEQY
V: TRBV14; J: TRBJ2-1; CDR3: ASSQVIWGLAGGSEQF
V: TRBV6-5; J: TRBJ1-5; CDR3: ASSPVNQPQH
V: TRBV11-2; J: TRBJ2-2; CDR3: ASSASLRDTGELF
V: TRBV24-1; J: TRBJ2-7; CDR3: ATSGYSRGLDSDEQY
V: TRBV25-1; J: TRBJ2-5; CDR3: ASSEKALAGEMETQY
V: TRBV7-2; J: TRBJ2-7; CDR3: ASSPSRGYEQY
V: TRBV2; J: TRBJ2-3; CDR3: ASSEWGTVSTDTQY
V: TRBV30; J: TRBJ2-2; CDR3: AWSVLAGGPPGELF
V: TRBV25-1; J: TRBJ2-7; CDR3: ASSEWGLGEQY
V: TRBV12-3/TRBV12-4; J: TRBJ1-1; CDR3: ASRTGTNTEAF
V: TRBV2; J: TRBJ2-1; CDR3: ATTSGRAGEQF
V: TRBV9; J: TRBJ2-1; CDR3: ASSAGTLYNEQF
V: TRBV24-1; J: TRBJ1-5; CDR3: ATSDLWGGTQH
V: TRBV7-9; J: TRBJ2-7; CDR3: ASSGVGLAGDNEQY
V: TRBV9; J: TRBJ2-3; CDR3: ASGPAGGPLTDTQY
V: TRBV21-1; J: TRBJ2-1; CDR3: ASSKRASGTTEQF
V: TRBV2; J: TRBJ2-3; CDR3: ASSQTASSTDTQY
V: TRBV10-3; J: TRBJ2-7; CDR3: AISDLVSGNRYEQY
V: TRBV5-1; J: TRBJ2-5; CDR3: ASSLVRGWETQY
V: TRBV4-1; J: TRBJ2-1; CDR3: ASSQGLAGYNEQF
V: TRBV18; J: TRBJ2-3; CDR3: ASSPTGGTVILTDTQY
V: TRBV4-3; J: TRBJ2-5; CDR3: ASSPGGTVETQY
V: TRBV6-5; J: TRBJ2-1; CDR3: ASSYLPGQGFNEQF
V: TRBV5-6; J: TRBJ1-4; CDR3: ASSLIWDSNEKLF
V: TRBV28; J: TRBJ1-5; CDR3: ASSTPLRGYDQPQH
V: TRBV29-1; J: TRBJ2-7; CDR3: SVVASGRATYEQY